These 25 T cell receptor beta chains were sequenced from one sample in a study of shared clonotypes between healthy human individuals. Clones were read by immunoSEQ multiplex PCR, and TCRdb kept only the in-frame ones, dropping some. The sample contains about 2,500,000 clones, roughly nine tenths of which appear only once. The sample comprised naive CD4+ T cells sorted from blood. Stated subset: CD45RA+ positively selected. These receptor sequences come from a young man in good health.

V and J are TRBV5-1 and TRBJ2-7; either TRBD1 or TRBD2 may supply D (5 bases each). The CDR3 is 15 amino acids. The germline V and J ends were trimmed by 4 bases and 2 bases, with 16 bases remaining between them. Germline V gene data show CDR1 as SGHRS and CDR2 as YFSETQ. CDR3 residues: CASSLVRDGPYEQYF. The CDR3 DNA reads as TGCGCCAGCAGCCTGGTCCGGGACGGCCCCTACGAGCAGTACTTC.

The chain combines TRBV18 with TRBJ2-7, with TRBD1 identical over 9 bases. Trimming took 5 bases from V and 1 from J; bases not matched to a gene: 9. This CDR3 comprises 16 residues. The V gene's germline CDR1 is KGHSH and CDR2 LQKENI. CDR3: CASSKIGTGISYEQYF. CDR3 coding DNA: TGTGCCAGCTCAAAAATCGGGACAGGGATTTCCTACGAGCAGTACTTC. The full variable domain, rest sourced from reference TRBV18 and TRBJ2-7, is NAGVMQNPRHLVRRRGQEARLRCSPMKGHSHVYWYRQLPEEGLKFMVYLQKENIIDESGMPKERFSAEFPKEGPSILRIQQVVRGDSAAYFCASSKIGTGISYEQYFGPGTRLTVT.

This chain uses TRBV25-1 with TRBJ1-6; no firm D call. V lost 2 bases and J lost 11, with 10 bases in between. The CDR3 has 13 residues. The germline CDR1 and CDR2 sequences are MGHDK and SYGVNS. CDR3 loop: CASSEGSVTPLHF. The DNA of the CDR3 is TGTGCCAGCAGTGAAGGGAGTGTCACACCCCTCCACTTT.

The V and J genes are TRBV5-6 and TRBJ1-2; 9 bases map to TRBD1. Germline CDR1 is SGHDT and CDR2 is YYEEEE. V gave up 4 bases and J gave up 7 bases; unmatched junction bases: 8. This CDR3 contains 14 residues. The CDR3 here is CASSRDRVYGGYTF. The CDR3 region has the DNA TGTGCCAGCAGCCGGGACAGGGTATACGGTGGCTACACCTTC. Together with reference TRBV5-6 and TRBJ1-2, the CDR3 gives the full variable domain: DAGVTQSPTHLIKTRGQQVTLRCSPKSGHDTVSWYQQALGQGPQFIFQYYEEEERQRGNFPDRFSGHQFPNYSSELNVNALLLGDSALYLCASSRDRVYGGYTFGSGTRLTVV.

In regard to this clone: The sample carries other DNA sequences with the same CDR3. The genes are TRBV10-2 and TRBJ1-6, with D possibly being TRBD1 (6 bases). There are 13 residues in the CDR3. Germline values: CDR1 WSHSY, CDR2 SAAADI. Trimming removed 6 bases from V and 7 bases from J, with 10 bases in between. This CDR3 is CASSGQGNSPLHF. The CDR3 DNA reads TGCGCCAGCAGCGGGCAGGGGAATTCACCCCTCCACTTT.

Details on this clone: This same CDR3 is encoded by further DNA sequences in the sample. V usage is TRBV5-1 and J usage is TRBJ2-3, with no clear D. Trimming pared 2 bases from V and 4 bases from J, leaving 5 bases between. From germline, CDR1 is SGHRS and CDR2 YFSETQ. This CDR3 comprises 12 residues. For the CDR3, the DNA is TGCGCCAGCAGCTTCGTCCCAGATACGCAGTATTTT. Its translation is CASSFVPDTQYF.

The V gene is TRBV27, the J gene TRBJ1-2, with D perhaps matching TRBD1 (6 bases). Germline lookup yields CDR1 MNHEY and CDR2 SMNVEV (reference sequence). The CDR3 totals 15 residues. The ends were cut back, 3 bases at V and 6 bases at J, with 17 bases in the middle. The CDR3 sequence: CASSFLGGAMNGYTF. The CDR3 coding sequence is TGTGCCAGCAGTTTTCTGGGGGGCGCCATGAATGGCTACACCTTC.

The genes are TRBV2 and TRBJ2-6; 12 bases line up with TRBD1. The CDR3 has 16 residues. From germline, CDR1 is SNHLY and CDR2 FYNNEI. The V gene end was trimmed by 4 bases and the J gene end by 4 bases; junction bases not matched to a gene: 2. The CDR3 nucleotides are TGTGCCAGCAGTGGGGACAGGGGGCTCGGGGCCAACGTCCTGACTTTC. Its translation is CASSGDRGLGANVLTF.

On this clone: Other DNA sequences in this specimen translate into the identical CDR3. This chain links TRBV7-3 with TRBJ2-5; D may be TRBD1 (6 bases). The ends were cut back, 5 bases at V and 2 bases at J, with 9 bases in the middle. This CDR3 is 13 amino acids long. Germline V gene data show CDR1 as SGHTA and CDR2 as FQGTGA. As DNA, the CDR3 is TGTGCCAGCAGCCCGGACAGACAAGAGACCCAGTACTTC. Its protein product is CASSPDRQETQYF.

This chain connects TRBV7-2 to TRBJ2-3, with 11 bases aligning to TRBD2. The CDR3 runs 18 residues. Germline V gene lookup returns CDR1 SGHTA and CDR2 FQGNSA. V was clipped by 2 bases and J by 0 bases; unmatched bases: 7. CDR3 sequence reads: CASSLKETSGVSTDTQYF. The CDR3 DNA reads TGTGCCAGCAGCTTAAAAGAGACTAGCGGGGTTAGCACAGATACGCAGTATTTT.

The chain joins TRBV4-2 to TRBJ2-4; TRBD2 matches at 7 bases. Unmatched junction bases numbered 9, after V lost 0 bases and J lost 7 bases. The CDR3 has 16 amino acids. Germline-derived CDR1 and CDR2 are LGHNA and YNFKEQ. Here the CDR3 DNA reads TGTGCCAGCAGCCAAGATGTCCCCCCGGGAGGTAACATTCAGTACTTC. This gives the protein CASSQDVPPGGNIQYF.

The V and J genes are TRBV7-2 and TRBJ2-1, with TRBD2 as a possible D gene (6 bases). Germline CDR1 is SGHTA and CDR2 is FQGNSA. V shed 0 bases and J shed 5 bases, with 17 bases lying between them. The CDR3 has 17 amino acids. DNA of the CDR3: TGTGCCAGCAGCTTAGCGTCGGGCGGGGCAAAAAACAATGAGCAGTTCTTC. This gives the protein CASSLASGGAKNNEQFF. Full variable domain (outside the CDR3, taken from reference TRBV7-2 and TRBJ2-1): GAGVSQSPSNKVTEKGKDVELRCDPISGHTALYWYRQSLGQGLEFLIYFQGNSAPDKSGLPSDRFSAERTGGSVSTLTIQRTQQEDSAVYLCASSLASGGAKNNEQFFGPGTRLTVL.

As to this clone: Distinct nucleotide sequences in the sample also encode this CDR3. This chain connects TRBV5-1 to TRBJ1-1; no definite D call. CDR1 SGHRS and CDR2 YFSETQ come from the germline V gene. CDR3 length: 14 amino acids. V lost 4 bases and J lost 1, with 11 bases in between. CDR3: CASSLQTGNTEAFF. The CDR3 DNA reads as TGCGCCAGCAGCCTACAGACGGGGAACACTGAAGCTTTCTTT.

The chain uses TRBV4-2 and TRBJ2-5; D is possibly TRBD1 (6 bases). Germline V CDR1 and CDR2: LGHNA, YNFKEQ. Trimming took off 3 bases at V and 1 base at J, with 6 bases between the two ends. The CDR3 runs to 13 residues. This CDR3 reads CASSQGAQETQYF. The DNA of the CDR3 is TGTGCCAGCAGCCAGGGGGCCCAAGAGACCCAGTACTTC.

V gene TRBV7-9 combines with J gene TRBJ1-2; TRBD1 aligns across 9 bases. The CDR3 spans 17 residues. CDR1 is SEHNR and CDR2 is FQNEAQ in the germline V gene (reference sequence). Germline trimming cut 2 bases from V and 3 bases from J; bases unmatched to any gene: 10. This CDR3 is CASSLSWGQGKDYGYTF. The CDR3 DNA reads TGTGCCAGCAGCTTATCATGGGGACAGGGAAAAGACTATGGCTACACCTTC. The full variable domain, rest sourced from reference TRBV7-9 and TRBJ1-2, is DTGVSQNPRHKITKRGQNVTFRCDPISEHNRLYWYRQTLGQGPEFLTYFQNEAQLEKSRLLSDRFSAERPKGSFSTLEIQRTEQGDSAMYLCASSLSWGQGKDYGYTFGSGTRLTVV.

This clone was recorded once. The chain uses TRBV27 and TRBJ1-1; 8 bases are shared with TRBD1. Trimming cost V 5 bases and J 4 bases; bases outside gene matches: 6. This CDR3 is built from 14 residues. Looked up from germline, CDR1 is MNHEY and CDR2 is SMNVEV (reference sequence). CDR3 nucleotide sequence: TGTGCCAGCAGTCGGACAGGGTTTGGCACTGAAGCTTTCTTT. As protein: CASSRTGFGTEAFF.

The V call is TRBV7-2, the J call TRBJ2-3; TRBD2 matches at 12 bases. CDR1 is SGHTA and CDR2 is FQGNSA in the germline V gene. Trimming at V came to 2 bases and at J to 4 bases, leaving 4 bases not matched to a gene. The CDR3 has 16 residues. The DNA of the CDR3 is TGTGCCAGCAGCTTACGACTAGCGGGAGATGCAGATACGCAGTATTTT. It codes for CASSLRLAGDADTQYF.

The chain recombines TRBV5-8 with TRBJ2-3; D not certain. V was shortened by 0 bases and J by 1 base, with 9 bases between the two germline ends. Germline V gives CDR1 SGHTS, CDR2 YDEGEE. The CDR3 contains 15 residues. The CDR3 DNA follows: TGTGCCAGCAGCTTGGAGGCAGCCCGCACAGATACGCAGTATTTT. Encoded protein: CASSLEAARTDTQYF.

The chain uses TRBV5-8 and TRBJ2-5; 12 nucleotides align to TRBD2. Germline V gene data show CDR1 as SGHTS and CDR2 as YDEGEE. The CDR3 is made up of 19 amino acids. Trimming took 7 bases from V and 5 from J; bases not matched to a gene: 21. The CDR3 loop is CASPPPGLAGAAGFETQYF. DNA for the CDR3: TGTGCCAGCCCTCCGCCGGGACTAGCGGGTGCCGCCGGGTTTGAGACCCAGTACTTC.

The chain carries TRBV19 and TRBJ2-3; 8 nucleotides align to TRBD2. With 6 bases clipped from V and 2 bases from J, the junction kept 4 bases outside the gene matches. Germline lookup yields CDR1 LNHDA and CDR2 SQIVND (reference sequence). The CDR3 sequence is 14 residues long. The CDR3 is CASRRGANTDTQYF. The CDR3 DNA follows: TGTGCCAGTAGGCGGGGGGCCAACACAGATACGCAGTATTTT.

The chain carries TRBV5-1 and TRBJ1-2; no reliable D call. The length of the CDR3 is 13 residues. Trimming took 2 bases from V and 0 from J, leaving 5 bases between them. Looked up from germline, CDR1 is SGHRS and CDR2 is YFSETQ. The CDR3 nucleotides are TGCGCCAGCAGCTTCAACACTAACTATGGCTACACCTTC. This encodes CASSFNTNYGYTF.

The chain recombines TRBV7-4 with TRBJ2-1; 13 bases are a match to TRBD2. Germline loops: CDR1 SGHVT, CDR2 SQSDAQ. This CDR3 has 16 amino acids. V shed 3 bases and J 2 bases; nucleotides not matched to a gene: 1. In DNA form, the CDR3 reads TGTGCCAGCAGCTTTGGGACTAGCGGGACCTACAATGAGCAGTTCTTC. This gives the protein CASSFGTSGTYNEQFF.

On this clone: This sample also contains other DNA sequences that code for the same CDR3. CDR3 nucleotides: TGTGCCAGCAGCTTGGTAAGGCGGGACGAGCAGTACTTC. This gives the protein CASSLVRRDEQYF. The J gene is TRBJ2-7, the V gene TRBV5-6; D might be TRBD2 (5 bases). This CDR3 has 13 residues. The germline V gene encodes CDR1 SGHDT and CDR2 YYEEEE. Between the trimmed V and J ends, which lost 0 bases and 5 bases, there was a span of 9 bases.

CDR3 sequence reads: CAISGQQASYEQYF. The CDR3 DNA follows: TGTGCCATCAGCGGACAACAGGCCTCCTACGAGCAGTACTTC. The rearrangement joins TRBV10-3 to TRBJ2-7, with a tentative D call TRBD1 (5 bases). CDR3 length: 14 amino acids. V lost 6 bases and J lost 0, with 12 bases in between. Germline loops: CDR1 ENHRY, CDR2 SYGVKD.

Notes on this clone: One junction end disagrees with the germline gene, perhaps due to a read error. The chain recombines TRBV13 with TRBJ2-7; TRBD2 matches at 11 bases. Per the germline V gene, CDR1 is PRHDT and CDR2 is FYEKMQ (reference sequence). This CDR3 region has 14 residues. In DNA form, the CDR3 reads TGTGCCAGCACCTTAGCGGGAGGGACCTACGAGCAGTACTTC. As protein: CASTLAGGTYEQYF.